This T cell receptor (beta chain) was sequenced during a study of radiotherapy plus CTLA-4 blockade in lung cancer. Germline V lookup: CDR1 MNHNY, CDR2 SVGAGI (reference sequence). CDR3 length: 14 residues. Trimming cost V 4 bases and J 7 bases; bases outside gene matches: 6. In this sample, this clone turned up a few times. Clones were read by immunoSEQ multiplex PCR, and TCRdb kept only the in-frame ones, dropping some. The sample yields tens of thousands of clones, just under 75% seen once. The chain has TRBV6-6 and TRBJ1-1; 10 nucleotides match TRBD1. The clonotype originates from a human donor with non-small cell lung cancer who had stable disease on radiotherapy plus ipilimumab. The material sequenced was peripheral blood, taken from a patient treated with radiotherapy plus ipilimumab. CDR3 sequence reads: CASSSRDRGSEAFF. CDR3 DNA: TGTGCCAGCAGTTCCCGGGACAGGGGCAGTGAAGCTTTCTTT.